A selection of T cell receptor beta chains follows, all from one sample in a study of blood T cell repertoires in COVID-19. Method: immunoSEQ multiplex PCR; TCRdb's copy keeps in-frame clones and lacks some. The sample lists under 300,000 clones; about 82% were seen once. The sequenced sample was peripheral blood. These receptors were taken from a man aged 80 or over with acute or convalescent COVID-19. Both conserved end residues are part of each CDR3. The D gene is left open where the match is weak. Clone size appears in some rows only: once, few, many, or a class for an expanded clone.

cdr3_aa: CASSQSRGDQPQHF; cdr3_nt: TGCGCCAGCAGCCAATCTCGGGGAGATCAGCCCCAGCATTTT; v_call: TRBV4-1; d_call: .; j_call: TRBJ1-5; clone_size: .
cdr3_aa: CASRRLSTRLKDEQFF; cdr3_nt: TGTGCCAGCCGAAGATTATCGACCCGACTGAAGGATGAGCAGTTCTTC; v_call: TRBV7-9; d_call: .; j_call: TRBJ2-1; clone_size: .
cdr3_aa: CSVFEREALFSRDEQFF; cdr3_nt: TGCAGCGTTTTTGAACGGGAGGCCCTATTCTCTAGGGATGAGCAGTTCTTC; v_call: TRBV29-1; d_call: TRBD2; j_call: TRBJ2-1; clone_size: .
cdr3_aa: CASSLGGGNTEAFF; cdr3_nt: TGTGCCAGCAGCTTAGGGGGCGGGAACACTGAAGCTTTCTTT; v_call: TRBV11-2; d_call: .; j_call: TRBJ1-1; clone_size: .
cdr3_aa: CASSPGKGYNEQFF; cdr3_nt: TGTGCCAGTAGCCCCGGGAAGGGTTACAATGAGCAGTTCTTC; v_call: TRBV19; d_call: .; j_call: TRBJ2-1; clone_size: few
cdr3_aa: CASRSLKGLNEKLFF; cdr3_nt: TGTGCCAGCAGGTCTTTAAAGGGACTTAATGAAAAACTGTTTTTT; v_call: TRBV27; d_call: .; j_call: TRBJ1-4; clone_size: .
cdr3_aa: CATSDMIAGGETQYF; cdr3_nt: TGTGCCACCAGTGACATGATAGCGGGAGGGGAGACCCAGTACTTC; v_call: TRBV24-1; d_call: TRBD2; j_call: TRBJ2-5; clone_size: once
cdr3_aa: CASSQAASLNTEAFF; cdr3_nt: TGCGCCAGCAGCCAAGCTGCTAGCTTGAACACTGAAGCTTTCTTT; v_call: TRBV4-1; d_call: .; j_call: TRBJ1-1; clone_size: .
cdr3_aa: CASSQAGTGGVYF; cdr3_nt: TGTGCCAGCAGCCAAGCGGGGACAGGGGGAGTTTATTTT; v_call: TRBV3-1/TRBV3-2; d_call: TRBD1; j_call: TRBJ2-3; clone_size: .
cdr3_aa: CASILAGASYNEQFF; cdr3_nt: TGTGCCAGCATCCTAGCGGGAGCCTCCTACAATGAGCAGTTCTTC; v_call: TRBV28; d_call: TRBD2; j_call: TRBJ2-1; clone_size: .
cdr3_aa: CSATGSHNEQFF; cdr3_nt: TGCAGCGCGACGGGGTCCCACAATGAGCAGTTCTTC; v_call: TRBV29-1; d_call: .; j_call: TRBJ2-1; clone_size: .
cdr3_aa: CASSPFSGIRLSDYGYTF; cdr3_nt: TGTGCCAGCAGTCCTTTTTCAGGGATCCGCCTCTCCGACTATGGCTACACCTTC; v_call: TRBV6-6; d_call: .; j_call: TRBJ1-2; clone_size: .
cdr3_aa: CASSPTGQGYSNQPQHF; cdr3_nt: TGTGCCAGCAGTCCGACTGGACAGGGATATAGCAATCAGCCCCAGCATTTT; v_call: TRBV6-6; d_call: TRBD1; j_call: TRBJ1-5; clone_size: .
cdr3_aa: CASSLGLAGGIYEQYF; cdr3_nt: TGTGCCAGCAGCTTGGGGCTAGCGGGAGGGATATACGAGCAGTACTTC; v_call: TRBV5-5; d_call: TRBD2; j_call: TRBJ2-7; clone_size: .
cdr3_aa: CASSPGTDPNQPQHF; cdr3_nt: TGTGCCAGCAGTCCCGGGACAGACCCCAATCAGCCCCAGCATTTT; v_call: TRBV6-4; d_call: TRBD1; j_call: TRBJ1-5; clone_size: .
cdr3_aa: CASSLVGQENTEAFF; cdr3_nt: TGCGCCAGCAGCTTGGTGGGACAGGAGAACACTGAAGCTTTCTTT; v_call: TRBV5-1; d_call: TRBD1; j_call: TRBJ1-1; clone_size: .
cdr3_aa: CATSDSGTGIGGSYEQYF; cdr3_nt: TGTGCCACCAGTGACTCGGGGACAGGGATTGGGGGGTCCTACGAGCAGTACTTC; v_call: TRBV24-1; d_call: TRBD1; j_call: TRBJ2-7; clone_size: .
cdr3_aa: CASSEYQYEQYF; cdr3_nt: TGCGCCAGCAGTGAGTATCAGTACGAGCAGTACTTC; v_call: TRBV10-1; d_call: .; j_call: TRBJ2-7; clone_size: .
cdr3_aa: CASSSPLTGRRYGYTF; cdr3_nt: TGCGCCAGCAGCTCTCCCCTGACAGGTCGGCGCTATGGCTACACCTTC; v_call: TRBV5-1; d_call: .; j_call: TRBJ1-2; clone_size: .
cdr3_aa: CASAARGSYEQYF; cdr3_nt: TGCGCCAGCGCAGCACGAGGCTCCTACGAGCAGTACTTC; v_call: TRBV5-1; d_call: .; j_call: TRBJ2-7; clone_size: .
cdr3_aa: CASSLIKGAGNQPQHF; cdr3_nt: TGTGCCAGCAGTTTAATAAAGGGGGCCGGCAATCAGCCCCAGCATTTT; v_call: TRBV28; d_call: TRBD1; j_call: TRBJ1-5; clone_size: many
cdr3_aa: CASSQDGAGGPTDTQYF; cdr3_nt: TGTGCCAGCAGCCAAGATGGAGCGGGAGGGCCAACGGATACGCAGTATTTT; v_call: TRBV4-2; d_call: TRBD2; j_call: TRBJ2-3; clone_size: .
cdr3_aa: CAISESAPSGGRDEQYF; cdr3_nt: TGTGCCATCAGTGAGTCGGCCCCTAGCGGGGGCCGGGACGAGCAGTACTTC; v_call: TRBV10-3; d_call: TRBD2; j_call: TRBJ2-7; clone_size: .
cdr3_aa: CASRQDSSYEQYF; cdr3_nt: TGTGCCAGCAGGCAGGACAGCTCCTACGAGCAGTACTTC; v_call: TRBV4-2; d_call: .; j_call: TRBJ2-7; clone_size: .
cdr3_aa: CASGSGGNQPQHF; cdr3_nt: TGTGCCAGCGGCTCAGGGGGCAATCAGCCCCAGCATTTT; v_call: TRBV6-1; d_call: .; j_call: TRBJ1-5; clone_size: .
cdr3_aa: CASSPGQGWAEAFF; cdr3_nt: TGTGCCAGTAGCCCAGGACAGGGTTGGGCTGAAGCTTTCTTT; v_call: TRBV19; d_call: TRBD1; j_call: TRBJ1-1; clone_size: once
cdr3_aa: CASSAGQTGELFF; cdr3_nt: TGTGCCAGCAGCGCTGGGCAGACCGGGGAGCTGTTTTTT; v_call: TRBV5-4; d_call: .; j_call: TRBJ2-2; clone_size: .
cdr3_aa: CSVGQGYGYTF; cdr3_nt: TGCAGCGTTGGACAGGGCTATGGCTACACCTTC; v_call: TRBV29-1; d_call: TRBD1; j_call: TRBJ1-2; clone_size: .
cdr3_aa: CASSPNGDNTEAFF; cdr3_nt: TGTGCCAGCTCACCTAACGGAGATAACACTGAAGCTTTCTTT; v_call: TRBV18; d_call: .; j_call: TRBJ1-1; clone_size: .
cdr3_aa: CASLGGRGGEQYF; cdr3_nt: TGTGCCAGTCTAGGCGGCCGAGGGGGAGAGCAGTACTTC; v_call: TRBV19; d_call: .; j_call: TRBJ2-7; clone_size: .
cdr3_aa: CASRFQQETLKELFF; cdr3_nt: TGTGCCAGCAGGTTCCAACAGGAGACCTTGAAAGAACTGTTTTTT; v_call: TRBV3-1/TRBV3-2; d_call: .; j_call: TRBJ1-4; clone_size: .
cdr3_aa: CASRPGEGLSGANVLTF; cdr3_nt: TGTGCCAGCAGGCCGGGAGAAGGCCTTTCTGGGGCCAACGTCCTGACTTTC; v_call: TRBV28; d_call: .; j_call: TRBJ2-6; clone_size: .
cdr3_aa: CASSPTGGLETQYF; cdr3_nt: TGTGCCAGCTCACCCACCGGGGGGTTGGAGACCCAGTACTTC; v_call: TRBV18; d_call: TRBD2; j_call: TRBJ2-5; clone_size: .
cdr3_aa: CASSKPRYTEAFF; cdr3_nt: TGTGCCAGCAGCAAACCGCGTTACACTGAAGCTTTCTTT; v_call: TRBV21-1; d_call: .; j_call: TRBJ1-1; clone_size: .
cdr3_aa: CASGDSSDEQYF; cdr3_nt: TGCGCCAGCGGGGACAGCAGCGACGAGCAGTACTTC; v_call: TRBV5-1; d_call: TRBD1; j_call: TRBJ2-7; clone_size: .
cdr3_aa: CASRKGGGPYEQYF; cdr3_nt: TGTGCCAGCAGGAAGGGGGGGGGCCCATACGAGCAGTACTTC; v_call: TRBV7-2; d_call: .; j_call: TRBJ2-7; clone_size: .
cdr3_aa: CASSQGQQPYGYTF; cdr3_nt: TGTGCCAGCAGCCAAGGACAGCAGCCCTATGGCTACACCTTC; v_call: TRBV3-1/TRBV3-2; d_call: .; j_call: TRBJ1-2; clone_size: few
cdr3_aa: CASSESTGELFF; cdr3_nt: TGTGCCAGCAGTGAGAGCACCGGGGAGCTGTTTTTT; v_call: TRBV2; d_call: .; j_call: TRBJ2-2; clone_size: .
cdr3_aa: CASSDTGSFLEQYF; cdr3_nt: TGCGCCAGCAGCGATACAGGGTCCTTTCTCGAGCAGTACTTC; v_call: TRBV5-1; d_call: .; j_call: TRBJ2-7; clone_size: few
cdr3_aa: CATSRDQAGANVLTF; cdr3_nt: TGTGCCACCAGCAGAGACCAGGCTGGGGCCAACGTCCTGACTTTC; v_call: TRBV15; d_call: .; j_call: TRBJ2-6; clone_size: .